This T cell receptor (beta chain) came from a study of shared clonotypes between healthy human individuals. Study overall: A donor's plate count was three for CD4 naive and three for CD4 memory; CD8 naive had two and CD8 memory one. Broader study findings: The sharing of about 5% of naive CD4 clonotypes was seen across several donors. Among non-shared clonotypes, generation probabilities were lower than among those shared by all four donors.

The germline gives CDR1 SGHRS, CDR2 YFSETQ. The CDR3 is 12 residues long. Trimming stripped 0 bases from V and 7 bases from J, with 8 bases between. Of note for this clone: Its antigen is unknown.

Sequenced by immunoSEQ multiplex PCR; TCRdb stores in-frame clones only, minus some. Among a few million clones, approximately 95% were seen once, and the ten largest hold approximately 0.4%. CD4+ cells underwent separation, giving CD45RA+ naive and CD45RA-negative memory subsets. The receptor's source is a man between 18 and 35 years old in good health. Some clones in this sample may be carry-over from other donors' samples. Sequenced: naive CD4+ T cells from PBMCs. As for subset: CD45RA+ positively selected. The rearrangement uses TRBV5-1 and TRBJ2-7; weak D call: TRBD2 (5 bases). The CDR3: CASSLASGEQYF. CDR3 coding DNA: TGCGCCAGCAGCTTGGCGTCGGGAGAGCAGTACTTC.